The clone carrying this T cell receptor beta chain showed up just a few times. The antigen is unknown. Generation of TCR cDNA used 5'RACE template switching (which added a universal primer site and UMIs). TCRdb recomputed calls from the 5' RACE reads with MiXCR, one row per CDR3 protein. Among 120,000 or so distinct CDR3 sequences listed, about 7.8% were seen once. This specimen belongs to a study of T cells after yellow fever vaccination. Study overall: Preparation of fractions with low cell numbers was performed using SMART-Seq v4 Ultra Low Input. Study-level results: Contaminants from the bulk population, in the form of abundant clonotypes, could be found in FACS-sorted repertoires.

Between the trimmed V and J ends, which lost 1 base and 2 bases, there was a span of 7 bases. The CDR3 extends over 14 amino acids. Germline V gives CDR1 SGHKS, CDR2 YYEKEE (reference sequence). This chain joins TRBV5-5 and TRBJ1-3; no firm D call. The material sequenced was CD4+ T cells sorted from PBMCs, taken around 45 days after the first yellow fever vaccination. The clonotype comes from a young man who received the YFV17D yellow fever vaccine. CDR3 DNA: TGTGCCAGCAGCTTGATGGCTACTGGAAACACCATATATTTT. It codes for CASSLMATGNTIYF.